These T cell receptor beta chains were read from a single sample in a study of HIV-infected children after antiretroviral therapy interruption. TCRdb reprocessed the 3' RACE reads via MiXCR and lists one record per CDR3 protein. The table lists fewer than 50,000 distinct CDR3 sequences, around 4.1% of them singletons. Sequencing was performed on CD45RA+ CD4+ T cells from PBMCs, pooled from several time points, taken from a donor given antiretroviral therapy, either interrupted or continuous. Receptors originate from a pool of human donors with HIV. CDR3s include the opening cysteine and the closing phenylalanine or tryptophan. D genes are given only for firm matches. The size field is filled for only some rows; it gives once, few, many or a size class.

D	J	V	size	DNA	CDR3
-	TRBJ1-4	TRBV5-8	many	TGTGCCAGCAGCCCAGACAGTAATAATGAAAAACTGTTTTTT	CASSPDSNNEKLFF
TRBD1	TRBJ1-2	TRBV4-2	-	TGTGCCAGCAGCCAAGTGGGCAGGGGGGACTATGGCTACACCTTC	CASSQVGRGDYGYTF
TRBD1	TRBJ2-2	TRBV15	many	TGTGCCACCAGCAGAGGGGACAGCTTTACCGGGGAGCTGTTTTTT	CATSRGDSFTGELFF
-	TRBJ1-1	TRBV12-3/TRBV12-4	few	TGTGCCAGCAGTTTCGTCGGGGACGGCTCTGAAGCTTTCTTT	CASSFVGDGSEAFF
TRBD2	TRBJ2-7	TRBV12-3/TRBV12-4	few	TGTGCCAGCAGCCCTGGGACTACTCGGGAGCAGTACTTC	CASSPGTTREQYF
TRBD2	TRBJ2-5	TRBV3-1	many	TGTGCCAGCAGCCAAGAACAGCGGGGGGGTCAAGAGACCCAGTACTTC	CASSQEQRGGQETQYF
-	TRBJ1-1	TRBV29-1	many	TGCAGCGGATACAGCATGAACACTGAAGCTTTCTTT	CSGYSMNTEAFF
TRBD1	TRBJ2-7	TRBV10-3	many	TGTGCCATCAGTGAGTCCAGGGGGACCCTCTACGAGCAGTACTTC	CAISESRGTLYEQYF
-	TRBJ2-1	TRBV7-2	-	TGTGCCAGCGGCTTAGAAGTGTCCTCCAATGAGCAGTTCTTC	CASGLEVSSNEQFF
-	TRBJ2-1	TRBV13	-	TGTGCCAGCAGCCCCGGACTCGGTCACTCCTACAATGAGCAGTTCTTC	CASSPGLGHSYNEQFF
-	TRBJ1-1	TRBV5-1	many	TGCGCCAGCAGCTTTCCCCCGAACACTGAAGCTTTCTTT	CASSFPPNTEAFF
-	TRBJ2-1	TRBV20-1	many	TGCAGCGCGTCGAGGGGGAACGGAGATGAGCAGTTCTTC	CSASRGNGDEQFF
-	TRBJ1-6	TRBV20-1	many	TGCAGTGCTAGAACCCCGGGCAATTCACCCCTCCACTTT	CSARTPGNSPLHF
-	TRBJ1-1	TRBV3-1	many	TGTGCCAGCAGCCAAGGGAGGGACTTGGAAGCTTTCTTT	CASSQGRDLEAFF
-	TRBJ1-1	TRBV4-1	many	TGCGCCAGCAGCCAAGACCGACAGGCCGCAGGGGCTTTCTTT	CASSQDRQAAGAFF
TRBD1	TRBJ2-7	TRBV14	many	TGTGCCAGCAGTCCACGGTTCCGAGACAGGGGCGAGCAGTACTTC	CASSPRFRDRGEQYF
-	TRBJ1-2	TRBV6-2/TRBV6-3	many	TGTGCCAGCTCCCCCCCCGGGGGGTATGGCTACACCTTC	CASSPPGGYGYTF
-	TRBJ2-3	TRBV5-1	many	TGCGCCAGCAGCTTAGGGAGCTCCACTGACACAGATACGCAGTATTTT	CASSLGSSTDTDTQYF
-	TRBJ1-2	TRBV6-1	many	TGTGCCAGCAGTGGAGGAGGCTACACCTTC	CASSGGGYTF
-	TRBJ2-7	TRBV29-1	many	TGCAGCGTTGAAGATGTGCAGGCTCCCGAGCAGTACTTC	CSVEDVQAPEQYF
-	TRBJ2-1	TRBV5-1	many	TGCGCCAGCAGCTTGGCCTTAGGGACGCGAGAAGTCTTC	CASSLALGTREVF
-	TRBJ2-3	TRBV4-1	many	TGCGCCAGCAGCCAGACCCGCACAGATACGCAGTATTTT	CASSQTRTDTQYF
-	TRBJ1-1	TRBV7-9	many	TGTGCCAGCAGCCCCGCCCGGGGGACTGAAGCTTTCTTT	CASSPARGTEAFF
-	TRBJ1-1	TRBV20-1	many	TGCAGTGCTAGGGATCCGAACACTGAAGCTTTCTTT	CSARDPNTEAFF
-	TRBJ1-1	TRBV5-8	few	TGTGCCAGCAGCTTAGGCCCGTCTGAAGCTTTCTTT	CASSLGPSEAFF
TRBD1	TRBJ1-2	TRBV15	-	TGTGCCACCAGCAGAGACAGGGGGCGATTTGATGGCTACACCTTC	CATSRDRGRFDGYTF
-	TRBJ1-2	TRBV7-9	many	TGTGCCAGCAGCCTTATTGGATGGGGCCAGACGGACTATGGCTACACCTTC	CASSLIGWGQTDYGYTF
TRBD1	TRBJ2-7	TRBV29-1	many	TGCAGCGTTGAACCATTACAGGGGCTGACCTACGAGCAGTACTTC	CSVEPLQGLTYEQYF
-	TRBJ2-5	TRBV2	many	TGTGCCAGCAGCGAGGGACTGGGAGAGACCCAGTACTTC	CASSEGLGETQYF
-	TRBJ1-5	TRBV12-3/TRBV12-4	many	TGTGCCAGCGTGAGATCGGGGAGTGGGCCCCAGCATTTT	CASVRSGSGPQHF
TRBD1	TRBJ1-1	TRBV18	many	TGTGCCAGCTCGCTAGACAGGGCCACTGAAGCTTTCTTT	CASSLDRATEAFF
TRBD2	TRBJ2-7	TRBV19	few	TGTGCCAGTAGTACCACTAGCGGGGGAACCTACGAGCAGTACTTC	CASSTTSGGTYEQYF
-	TRBJ2-2	TRBV7-3	many	TGTGCCAGCAGCTTAGGGGACACCGGGGAGCTGTTTTTT	CASSLGDTGELFF
-	TRBJ2-3	TRBV28	many	TGTGCCAGCAGTTTAGGTAGTAGGACCCGGGTGACGCAGTATTTT	CASSLGSRTRVTQYF
-	TRBJ1-2	TRBV2	many	TGTGCCAGCACCTCAGAGGTTTCTAACTATGGCTACACCTTC	CASTSEVSNYGYTF
-	TRBJ2-7	TRBV3-1	many	TGTGCCAGCAGCCCCCTAGGGGCCCACGAGCAGTACTTC	CASSPLGAHEQYF
-	TRBJ2-2	TRBV4-2	many	TGTGCCAGCAAGGGTTCCGCGGACACCGGGGAGCTGTTTTTT	CASKGSADTGELFF
-	TRBJ1-2	TRBV20-1	-	TGCAGTGCTCTCCTTCATGGGGAGGGATCCTATGGCTACACCTTC	CSALLHGEGSYGYTF
-	TRBJ2-3	TRBV6-2/TRBV6-3	many	TGTGCCAGCAGTTATCGGGACCGCCATACGCAGTATTTT	CASSYRDRHTQYF
-	TRBJ1-5	TRBV19	many	TGTGCCAGTAGTTTGGGCAACGGCAATCAGCCCCAGCATTTT	CASSLGNGNQPQHF
-	TRBJ2-7	TRBV5-6	many	TGTGCCAGCAGCTTGCTTGGTTACGAGCAGTACTTC	CASSLLGYEQYF
-	TRBJ2-3	TRBV10-3	many	TGTGCCATCAGTGGGCTCACGGGGTTCACAGATACGCAGTATTTT	CAISGLTGFTDTQYF
-	TRBJ1-4	TRBV29-1	many	TGCAGCGTTTACAGGGTGGGAGAAAAACTGTTTTTT	CSVYRVGEKLFF
-	TRBJ1-1	TRBV20-1	many	TGCAGTGCCCCCCAGGGAGCCTTGAACACTGAAGCTTTCTTT	CSAPQGALNTEAFF
-	TRBJ2-2	TRBV29-1	-	TGCAGCGTTGGACTAGTAGTCACCGGGGAGCTGTTTTTT	CSVGLVVTGELFF
TRBD1	TRBJ1-5	TRBV24-1	few	TGTGCCACCAGTGATGGAGACAGGGTTGGCAATCAGCCCCAGCATTTT	CATSDGDRVGNQPQHF
TRBD1	TRBJ1-1	TRBV7-2	many	TGTGCCAGCAGCCGGGACAGCTCTACAGCTTTCTTT	CASSRDSSTAFF
TRBD1	TRBJ1-2	TRBV2	many	TGTGCCAGCAGAGACAGGGCCGGCTATGGCTACACCTTC	CASRDRAGYGYTF
-	TRBJ1-1	TRBV20-1	many	TGCAGTGCACCCCGAGGGGGGGCCACTGAAGCTTTCTTT	CSAPRGGATEAFF
TRBD1	TRBJ1-4	TRBV12-3/TRBV12-4	many	TGTGCCAGCAGGGGGCCGGGACAGGGGACAGGAAAACTGTTTTTT	CASRGPGQGTGKLFF
-	TRBJ1-1	TRBV2	many	TGTGCCAGCAGTGAAGACATGCCAGCTTTCTTT	CASSEDMPAFF
TRBD2	TRBJ2-3	TRBV14	many	TGTGCCAGCAGCCCACTAGCGGGGGGGCCTGATACGCAGTATTTT	CASSPLAGGPDTQYF
TRBD1	TRBJ1-6	TRBV4-1	many	TGCGCCAGCAGCCCTGCTGATTGGGACAGAAATTCACCCCTCCACTTT	CASSPADWDRNSPLHF
-	TRBJ1-6	TRBV27	many	TGTGCCAGCAGTCACGAGGACAGACTTCTCCACTTT	CASSHEDRLLHF